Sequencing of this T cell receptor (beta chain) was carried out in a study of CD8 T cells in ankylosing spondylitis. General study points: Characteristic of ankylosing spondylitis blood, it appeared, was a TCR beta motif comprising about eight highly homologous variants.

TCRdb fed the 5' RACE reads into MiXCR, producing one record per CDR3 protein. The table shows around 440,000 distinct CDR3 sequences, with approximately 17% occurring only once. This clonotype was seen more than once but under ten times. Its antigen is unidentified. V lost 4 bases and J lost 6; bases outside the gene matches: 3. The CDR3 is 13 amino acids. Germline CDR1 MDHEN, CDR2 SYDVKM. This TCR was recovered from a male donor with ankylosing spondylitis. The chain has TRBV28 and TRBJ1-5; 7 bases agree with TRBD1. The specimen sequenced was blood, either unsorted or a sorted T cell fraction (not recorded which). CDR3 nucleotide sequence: TGTGCCAGCAGTTCAGGGGGACTTCAGCCCCAGCATTTT. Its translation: CASSSGGLQPQHF.